Here is one T cell receptor (beta chain) with its context. What it binds is not known. Here immunoSEQ multiplex PCR was the method, and the copy in TCRdb shows in-frame clones only, minus some. The data hold 90,000 to 100,000 clones, with 75% to 90% observed a single time. Samples of blood were obtained at baseline, on cycle 4 day 1, and on cycle 7 day 1. This entry belongs to a study of OX40 agonist ivuxolimab in advanced cancers. As for the study in general: Each patient was given ivuxolimab into a vein every 2 weeks, at 0.01 to 10 mg/kg. The group had a mean age of 60 years, ranged from about 23 to 79, and was around 86% male.

This CDR3 spans 15 amino acids. Germline assignment: CDR1 MNHEY and CDR2 SVGAGI. Trimming shortened V by 10 bases and J by 7 bases, and 25 bases separated the two germline ends. Study conclusions and caveats: Clonal expansion was seen in CD4+ and CD8+ blood T cells by week 6 at 0.1 to 3.0 mg/kg.

The specimen comprised CD4+ or CD8+ T cells sorted from blood, sampled in a trial of the OX40 agonist ivuxolimab. The chain is built from TRBV6-5 and TRBJ1-2, with D possibly being TRBD1 (6 bases). The receptor's source is an adult with an advanced solid tumor such as melanoma, head and neck, liver or kidney cancer. This CDR3 is CATLGKGGPVGGYTF. CDR3 coding DNA: TGTGCCACCCTTGGAAAAGGGGGGCCCGTTGGTGGCTACACCTTC.